This TCR beta chain originates from a study of blood T cells in healthy people across ages. Findings and limits, study-wide: Unsorted PBMCs blocked a conclusive comparison of naive and antigen-experienced cells. Older individuals had lower TCR beta diversity per million T cells (the decline was roughly linear). Long-lived donors had more naive CD4+ cells and higher diversity than aged donors.

This clonotype was detected only a few times. Its cognate antigen is unknown. CDR3 length: 17 residues. Trimming stripped 0 bases from V and 0 bases from J, with 11 bases between. From germline, CDR1 is LGHDT and CDR2 YNNKEL (reference sequence). Peripheral blood samples of roughly 9.9 milliliters were drawn from each donor. PCR was performed a second time for about 6 to 11 cycles using a sample-barcoded 5' primer and a J-beta primer mix. TCRdb re-called the 5' RACE reads with MiXCR, one entry per CDR3 protein. This table holds about 720,000 distinct CDR3 sequences, approximately 21% found once. The TCR originated in a man aged 70 or older in good health. This sequence joins TRBV3-1 and TRBJ2-2; the D gene could be TRBD1 or TRBD2 (5 bases each). The specimen sequenced was blood. The CDR3 region is CASSQENGAANTGELFF. The CDR3 coding sequence is TGTGCCAGCAGCCAAGAGAACGGGGCCGCGAACACCGGGGAGCTGTTTTTT.